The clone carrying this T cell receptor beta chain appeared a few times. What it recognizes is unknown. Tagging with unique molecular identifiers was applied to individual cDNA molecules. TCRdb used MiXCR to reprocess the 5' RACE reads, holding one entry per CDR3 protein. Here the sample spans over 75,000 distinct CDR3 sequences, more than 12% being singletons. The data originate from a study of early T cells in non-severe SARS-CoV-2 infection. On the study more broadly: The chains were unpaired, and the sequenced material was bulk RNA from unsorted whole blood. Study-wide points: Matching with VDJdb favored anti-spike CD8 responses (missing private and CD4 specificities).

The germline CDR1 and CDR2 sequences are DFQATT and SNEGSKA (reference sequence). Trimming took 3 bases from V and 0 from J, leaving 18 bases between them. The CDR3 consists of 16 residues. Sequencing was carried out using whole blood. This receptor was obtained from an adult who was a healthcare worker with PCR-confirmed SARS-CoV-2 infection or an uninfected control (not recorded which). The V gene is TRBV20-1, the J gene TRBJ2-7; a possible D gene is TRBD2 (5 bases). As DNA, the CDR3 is TGCAGTGCTAGTGGCCTAGCTACCCACTTCTCCTACGAGCAGTACTTC. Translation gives CSASGLATHFSYEQYF.